This T cell receptor (beta chain) came from a study of blood T cell repertoires in COVID-19. Study background: Samples came from the United States, Italy and Spain, spanning acute and convalescent COVID-19.

As handled by the study authors: Amplification of reference gene primers was used by the study to estimate nucleated cell counts. This table comes from immunoSEQ multiplex PCR, and its TCRdb copy is limited to in-frame clones, with some not included. That table supplies the V and J calls and clone size; D and trimming were determined from the DNA. The sample has under 200,000 clones; around nine tenths are singletons. The germline gives CDR1 SEHNR, CDR2 FQNEAQ (reference sequence). Trimming at V came to 3 bases and at J to 6 bases, leaving 7 bases not matched to a gene. The CDR3 has 15 amino acids. Participant reports of clinical history set cohort assignment.

The receptor was derived from a woman aged 50 to 60 who had recovered from COVID-19. The chain employs TRBV7-9 and TRBJ1-4, with TRBD1 matching 7 bases. The sequenced sample consisted of PBMCs or T cells enriched from blood (not recorded which). As DNA, the CDR3 is TGTGCCAGCAGCTTTGGGACAGTTGCGGATGAAAAACTGTTTTTT. Protein product: CASSFGTVADEKLFF.